Described below is a single T cell receptor (beta chain) sequence and its context. Its antigen remains unknown. The CDR3 is 15 amino acids. Looked up from germline, CDR1 is MGHRA and CDR2 is YSYEKL. V was trimmed by 1 base and J by 2 bases, leaving 11 bases between them. TCRdb recomputed calls from the reads with MiXCR, one row per CDR3 protein. The sample records 450,000 to 650,000 distinct CDR3 sequences, more than 25% being singletons. This sample is part of a study of T cell repertoires in cytomegalovirus infection. About the study: Both a matching HLA type and CMV infection were indicated by public TCR beta signatures.

Study results and limitations: Cumulative frequency of public TCR beta families picked out carriers of CMV plus the relevant HLA. Clonotype analysis showed dominance of the ex vivo response by HLA-C-restricted CMV-specific TCR beta clonotypes.

The sequenced sample was PBMCs. The source is a human donor in good health (CMV status not recorded). Some clones in this sample may be carry-over from other donors' samples. The chain joins TRBV4-1 to TRBJ2-5, with a possible D match to TRBD1 (5 bases). CDR3 sequence: CASSQAATEQETQYF. In DNA form, the CDR3 reads TGCGCCAGCAGCCAAGCGGCGACAGAACAAGAGACCCAGTACTTC.